This T cell receptor (beta chain) was sequenced in a study of cytomegalovirus exposure and HLA in healthy donors (TCRdb year 2017). Regarding the research as a whole: An earlier analysis of approximately 600 of the donors reported 276 Gb of sequence data and roughly 110 million unique TCR beta sequences from about 200 million T cells. The study combined high-throughput TCR immunosequencing, statistical association of individual TCRs with disease status, and machine learning to predict cytomegalovirus infection status. Donor age, sex, ethnicity and CMV serostatus were compiled together with the repertoire data. Of the 350 to 450 genotyped donors, roughly 85% fell in the genetic ancestry cluster associated with self-reported Caucasian donors. The T cell repertoires of several hundred subjects were profiled by immunosequencing and related to cytomegalovirus serostatus. Roughly 300 gigabases of sequencing data and some 85 million unique TCR sequences were included in an early release covering about 700 HLA-typed donors. The number of typed donors differed by locus: about 620-640 for A, B, C, DRB1 and DQB1; about 520 for DQA1; approximately 600 for DPA1; and some 450 for DPB1. On average, roughly 200,000 unique TCR beta nucleotide sequences were sequenced per donor among 398 genotyped donors of the cohort, with roughly 18% of those sequences being non-productive. In an earlier analysis of 500 to 650 of the donors, high-throughput TCR beta sequencing was used to judge whether each TCR beta V gene segment behaved as functional or pseudogenic. In the later analysis, no new phenotypic data were used to find candidate immune exposures; instead, reliance was placed on TCR beta sequences and their occurrence across donors. HLA typing covered class I and class II loci at four-digit resolution. To study patterns of TCR occurrence, a later analysis re-analyzed previously published TCR beta repertoires from under 750 donors and added high-resolution HLA genotyping. Four to six DR-DQ haplotypes were handled as single units for association and clustering because linkage in the cohort was strong. In addition to the first cohort of approximately 650 subjects, a separate validation cohort of under 150 different subjects was used. In a later genetic analysis, genome-wide SNP genotypes for about three fifths of the roughly 670 donors were used, and that subset was treated as a discovery cohort. All discovery cohort repertoires had been generated using a single sequencing platform. The aim of the study was to test whether cataloging public T cell receptors could identify signatures of past pathogen exposure.

The method was the immunoSEQ multiplex PCR assay. For the multiplex PCR, a mixture combining 60 forward primers for TCR Vbeta segments and 13 reverse primers for TCR Jbeta segments was used. The CDR3 region of rearranged TCR beta genes was amplified from genomic DNA with a multiplex PCR assay. The Illumina HiSeq System was used to sequence the amplified TCR beta libraries as 87-base-pair reads. In the paper's pipeline: A later analysis counted 75 million to 100 million unique TCR beta chains across the 550 to 700 repertoires, and 10 million to 12 million of these chains were shared by at least two donors. Raw reads were error-corrected and collapsed into unique sequences by a nearest-neighbor algorithm in which closely related sequences were merged to remove PCR and sequencing errors. To assign V, D and J gene segments, CDR3 sequences were aligned to IMGT reference sequences. For a sequence to be retained, a match of at least six nucleotides was required to both a V gene segment and a J gene segment. A rearrangement was called productive if the CDR3 had no stop codons and remained in frame with V and J, and every other rearrangement was called non-productive. CDR3 was defined according to IMGT convention as the region running from the second conserved V-encoded cysteine to the conserved J-encoded phenylalanine. The earlier analysis of approximately 500 of the donors excluded sequences that lacked an unambiguous match to a single V gene segment. An earlier analysis of just under 600 of the donors called V segments functional above 56.7% productive rearrangements and segregating when the between-donor standard deviation exceeded 5%. A statistical classification framework was built to diagnose cytomegalovirus status from the catalog of TCR beta chain sequences. In a later analysis, V and J genes were assigned by comparing TCR nucleotide sequences against IMGT/GENE-DB human TR gene sequences. Using the TCRdist pipeline, a later analysis assigned CDR3 sequences along with most-parsimonious VDJ recombination scenarios. In a later analysis, each TCR beta chain was defined by its CDR3 amino acid sequence together with its V-gene family, and reads lacking a unique V-gene family were excluded. To address suspected cross-contamination and a sequencing artifact, a later analysis removed several hundred highly shared, low-generation-probability nucleotide sequences. In a later analysis, a clonal expansion index was calculated for each public chain from normalized within-repertoire ranks of inferred template counts. A later analysis computed generation probabilities with a VDJ recombination model fitted to out-of-frame rearrangements, and checked the results against IGoR. A later analysis scored TCR-TCR, TCR-HLA and TCR-CMV co-occurrence with hypergeometric tests, applying a repertoire-size bias correction to TCR pairs. To estimate false discovery rates, a later analysis permuted the HLA or CMV assignments 20 times. In a later analysis, co-occurring TCRs were grouped using DBSCAN, with TCRdist sequence similarity added in when clustering inside HLA-allele-positive subsets. For co-occurrence clustering, repertoires with fewer than 30,000 or more than 120,000 public chains were excluded, along with about five repertoires with anomalous nucleotide sharing. The table was pulled from immuneACCESS by TCRdb, which kept in-frame rearrangements only. Such tables lose some clones; where checked, under half of the loss comes from unresolved V genes, and the rest has no known cause. Clone size and V and J calls were adopted from that table, with D and trimming inferred from the DNA. This sample is represented by over 200,000 clones; around 80% of them were singletons. The top ten hold nearly 6% of the sample.

In total, about 650 healthy bone marrow donors made up the cohort. All cohort members were sampled while nominally healthy, although unrecorded immune exposures were likely present. The donor tested CMV seropositive and was one of the 289 seropositive cohort members. Each donor provided a peripheral blood sample, and peripheral blood mononuclear cells were used for TCR beta sequencing. Genomic DNA was extracted from the blood cell samples with the Qiagen DNeasy Blood Extraction Kit. As regards this clone: There is no known antigen for this receptor. No qualities accompany the bases; no much larger clone lies one base away.

Compared with germline, V lacks 2 bases and J lacks 5 bases; bases without a gene match: 4. The germline V gene (reference sequence) provides CDR1 GTSNPN and CDR2 SVGIG. From cysteine to phenylalanine, the CDR3 is 13 amino acids long. Only CDR3 DNA remains: 39 bases, in frame from the first base. Findings and caveats that apply to the study as a whole: Linkage disequilibrium might explain the correlated functional status among segregating V segments, but an unknown experimental factor could not be excluded. A later analysis found that HLA-associated TCR beta chains were more clonally expanded and had lower generation probabilities than equally common non-associated chains. A cluster of highly shared sequence variants was judged likely to be a technical artifact of the sequencing pipeline. Three of the identified cytomegalovirus-associated TCR beta chains were confirmed in vitro to be specific for cytomegalovirus antigens. Because some donors lacked HLA typing at each locus, the association tests relied only on the typed subset. The 87-base-pair reads could not distinguish some IMGT-functional V segments, including TRBV6-2 and TRBV6-3, so those segments were excluded. In an earlier analysis of around 500 of the donors, most TCR beta V segments appeared in productive rearrangements about 90% or about 30% of the time, broadly matching IMGT annotations. A later analysis reported that several top co-occurrence clusters appeared linked to parvovirus B19, influenza, CMV and Epstein-Barr virus. Compared with the 666-donor mean, donors in an Asian-associated ancestry cluster had fewer N-insertions in productive TCRs, according to a later genetic analysis. A further reported finding was that TCR beta sequences accurately predicted the HLA-A and HLA-B alleles for most subjects in the first cohort. According to the authors, the approach could potentially be generalized to other disease states and immunological phenotypes. The cohort was sequenced for TCR beta chains only, and without alpha or paired-chain data the features that could be detected were limited. A later analysis found that most CMV-associated TCR beta chains appeared HLA-restricted, with HLA associations seemingly driven largely by CMV exposure. An association between a missense DCLRE1C variant and V-gene and J-gene trimming of TCR beta chains was found in a later genetic analysis and replicated in an independent cohort. When HLA alleles, especially DR and DQ, strongly co-occurred, attributing TCR associations to individual alleles was difficult. While some public TCRs were present in many individuals, most TCR sequences turned up only very rarely across donors. At a false discovery rate of 0.05, a later analysis linked 15,000 to 20,000 TCR beta sequences to specific HLA alleles. Fewer than 20 rarely observed V segments, including chromosome 9 orphons, were excluded from the earlier analysis of about 600 of the donors because counts were too low. In both the original and validation cohorts, the classifier was reported to diagnose cytomegalovirus status with high specificity and sensitivity. Sequencing depth was assumed to be roughly uniform across donors in the presence/absence analyses, though that assumption may not hold. A total of fewer than 200 TCR beta chains were listed by the study as associated with cytomegalovirus. The only immune exposure information available for the cohort was CMV serostatus. In a later analysis, the rate of TCR association differed among HLA loci, with DRB1 alleles having the most associated TCRs and HLA-C alleles having the fewest.

The origin of this receptor is a man aged 40-50 years in good health and CMV-seropositive. The rearranged segments are TRBV30 and TRBJ2-5, with 8 bases matching TRBD1. Input material: PBMCs. CDR3 region: CAWSIDRGETQYF. The sequence in DNA is TGTGCCTGGAGTATAGACAGGGGCGAGACCCAGTACTTC. When the CDR3 is completed using the reference TRBV30 and TRBJ2-5 genes on either side, the full variable domain is SQTIHQWPATLVQPVGSPLSLECTVEGTSNPNLYWYRQAAGRGLQLLFYSVGIGQISSEVPQNLSASRPQDRQFILSSKKLLLSDSGFYLCAWSIDRGETQYFGPGTRLLVL.